There are many counts of the clone carrying this T cell receptor (beta chain). The antigen is unknown. Data came from immunoSEQ multiplex PCR; TCRdb stores just in-frame clones and leaves some out. The sample carries about 18,000 clones, roughly 85% recorded once. This sample was taken from a study of T cell therapy after organ transplantation. Study overall: T cell doses, up to 6, came every 2 weeks; follow-up lasted about 27 weeks. Long-term post-therapy samples: blood collected 20 to 29 weeks after completing therapy.

The time point: 20-29 weeks after completion of therapy. These patients had received solid-organ transplants and had drug-resistant or recurrent cytomegalovirus. Findings and caveats of the study: Post-therapy CD8 clonality change correlated inversely with pretherapy clonality.

The CDR3 totals 14 residues. Germline values: CDR1 SQVTM, CDR2 ANQGSEA. V gave up 3 bases and J gave up 6 bases; unmatched junction bases: 6. Sequences were derived from CD8+ T cells from blood, sampled after autologous CMV-specific T cell therapy. The receptor comes from a human patient who had received a solid organ transplant and had CMV disease. Part of the T cells may come from the graft donor. The chain carries TRBV29-1 and TRBJ2-1; 9 bases agree with TRBD2. CDR3 bases: TGCAGCGTTGATACCGGGACTAGCATCAATGAGCAGTTCTTC. Protein sequence: CSVDTGTSINEQFF.